This TCR beta chain was recovered during a study of T-cell reconstitution after alpha-beta-depleted transplantation in children (dated by TCRdb to 2016 to 2017). Background for the entire study: Using TCR repertoire profiling, the study followed T-cell immune reconstitution in a quantitative way in children after TCRalphabeta/CD19-depleted allogeneic hematopoietic cell transplantation.

The treatment or condition label for this specimen denotes: allogeneic hematopoietic cell transplantation with graft depleted of TCRalphabeta T cells and CD19 B cells. TCRalphabeta/CD19-depleted allogeneic hematopoietic cell grafts were given to the transplant recipients, all of whom were children. Reading from cysteine to phenylalanine, the CDR3 counts 16 amino acids. Only the CDR3 portion is preserved as DNA: 48 bases, with reading frame beginning at the first base. V has 2 bases trimmed and J has 1 base trimmed; junction bases matching no gene number 5. For CDR1 and CDR2, the germline V gene (reference sequence) lists MNHEY and SMNVEV. Summary of the overall study and its limitations: The apparently early recovery of alphabetaT-cell counts about two months after transplant reportedly depended on only several hundred rapidly expanded clones that came from non-depleted graft cells. The high TCRbeta diversity at day 60 in some patients was ascribed to recipient T cells and intrathymic progenitors that had survived conditioning. Over subsequent months, a decline in hyperexpanded clone frequencies was noted, and after one year, T-cell counts and TCRbeta diversity were mostly ascribed to newly produced T cells.

At least ten counts were recorded for this clonotype. The antigen this receptor binds is unknown. Base qualities are missing; no much larger clone stands one base away. Preparation of the library involved PCR. Sequencing was performed on an Illumina HiSeq 2500. TCR libraries were prepared with molecular barcoding, using unique molecular identifiers to normalize TCRbeta repertoire quantification. TCRdb reprocessed the public reads (quality trimming at Q25 with fastp, clone calling with MiXCR) and kept in-frame beta chains. Rows are unified per CDR3 protein, each entry keeping the most common DNA and genes. The sample contains roughly 790,000 distinct CDR3 sequences, approximately 15% of them found a single time. The top ten constitute about 5% of the sample.

This clonotype originated in a male patient aged 10 to 17 who had a stem cell transplant for acute lymphoblastic leukemia, so the T cells may come from the graft donor. Sequenced here: PBMCs, mostly from graft donor cells, sampled 360 days after TCRalphabeta/CD19-depleted stem cell transplant. The chain couples TRBV27 to TRBJ2-7, and 10 junctional nucleotides match TRBD1. This receptor has the CDR3 CASSLIGTGASYEQYF. The DNA sequence is as follows: TGTGCCAGCAGTTTAATCGGGACAGGGGCTTCCTACGAGCAGTACTTC.